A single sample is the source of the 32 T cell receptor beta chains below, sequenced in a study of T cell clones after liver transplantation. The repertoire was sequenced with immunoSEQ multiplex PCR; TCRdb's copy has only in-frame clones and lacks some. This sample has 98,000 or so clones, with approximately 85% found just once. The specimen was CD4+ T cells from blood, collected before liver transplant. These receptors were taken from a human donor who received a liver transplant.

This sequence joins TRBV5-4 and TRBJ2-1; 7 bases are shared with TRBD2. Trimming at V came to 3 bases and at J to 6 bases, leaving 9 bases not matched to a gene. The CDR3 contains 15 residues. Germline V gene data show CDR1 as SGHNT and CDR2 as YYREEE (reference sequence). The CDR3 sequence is CASSSGTTAGNEQFF. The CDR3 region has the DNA TGTGCCAGCAGCTCCGGGACTACCGCCGGCAATGAGCAGTTCTTC.

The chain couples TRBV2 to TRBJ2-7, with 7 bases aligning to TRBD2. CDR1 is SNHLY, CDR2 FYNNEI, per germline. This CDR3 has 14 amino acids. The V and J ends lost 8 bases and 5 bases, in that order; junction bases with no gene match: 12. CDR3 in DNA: TGTGCCAGCGGGGGAGGGCAGGCAAGAAACGAGCAGTACTTC. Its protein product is CASGGGQARNEQYF.

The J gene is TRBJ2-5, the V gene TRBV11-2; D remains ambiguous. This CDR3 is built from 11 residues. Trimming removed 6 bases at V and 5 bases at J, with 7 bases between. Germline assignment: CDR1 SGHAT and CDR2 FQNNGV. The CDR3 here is CASSSTETQYF. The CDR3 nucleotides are TGTGCCAGCAGTTCTACGGAGACCCAGTACTTC.

CDR3 protein: CASSSRDRATGELFF. In DNA, the CDR3 is TGTGCCAGCAGTTCCCGGGACAGGGCCACCGGGGAGCTGTTTTTT. The chain links TRBV27 to TRBJ2-2, with 9 bases matching TRBD1. The CDR3 is made up of 15 amino acids. Trimming at V came to 4 bases and at J to 4 bases, leaving 4 bases not matched to a gene. Germline CDR1 MNHEY, CDR2 SMNVEV (reference sequence).

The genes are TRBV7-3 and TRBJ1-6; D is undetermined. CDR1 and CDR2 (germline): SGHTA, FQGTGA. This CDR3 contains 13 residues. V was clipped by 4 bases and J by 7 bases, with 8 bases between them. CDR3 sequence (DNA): TGTGCCAGCAGCTCCGGTGGGAATTCACCCCTCCACTTT. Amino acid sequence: CASSSGGNSPLHF.

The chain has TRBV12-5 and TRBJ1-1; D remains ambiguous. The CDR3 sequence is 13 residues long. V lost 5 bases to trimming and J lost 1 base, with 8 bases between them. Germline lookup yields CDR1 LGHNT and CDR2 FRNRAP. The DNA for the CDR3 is TGTGCTAGTGGTCCGCCCCAGAACACTGAAGCTTTCTTT. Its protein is CASGPPQNTEAFF.

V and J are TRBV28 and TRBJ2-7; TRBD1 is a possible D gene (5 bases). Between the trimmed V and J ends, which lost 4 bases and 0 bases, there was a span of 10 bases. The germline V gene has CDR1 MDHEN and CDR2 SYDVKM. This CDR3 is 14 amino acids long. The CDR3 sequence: CASSSTVFSYEQYF. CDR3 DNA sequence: TGTGCCAGCAGTTCGACAGTATTCTCCTACGAGCAGTACTTC.

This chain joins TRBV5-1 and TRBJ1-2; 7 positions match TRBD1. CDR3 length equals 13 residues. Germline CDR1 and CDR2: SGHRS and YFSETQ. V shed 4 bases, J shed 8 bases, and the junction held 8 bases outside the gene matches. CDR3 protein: CASSQTGIGGYTF. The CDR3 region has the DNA TGCGCCAGCAGCCAGACAGGGATAGGGGGCTACACCTTC.

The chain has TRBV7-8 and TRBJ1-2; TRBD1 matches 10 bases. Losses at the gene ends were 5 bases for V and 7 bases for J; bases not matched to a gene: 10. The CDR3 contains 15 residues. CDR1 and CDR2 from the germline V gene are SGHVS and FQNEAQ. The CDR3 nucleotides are TGTGCCAGCAGCCTGGACAGGGGGGTAATTGGTGGCTACACCTTC. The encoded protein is CASSLDRGVIGGYTF.

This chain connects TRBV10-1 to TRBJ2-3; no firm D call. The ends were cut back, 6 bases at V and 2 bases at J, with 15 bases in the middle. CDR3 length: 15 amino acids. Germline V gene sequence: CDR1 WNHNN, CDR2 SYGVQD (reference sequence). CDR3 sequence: CASRDRIGITDTQYF. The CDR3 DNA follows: TGCGCCAGCAGGGACCGTATAGGGATCACAGATACGCAGTATTTT.

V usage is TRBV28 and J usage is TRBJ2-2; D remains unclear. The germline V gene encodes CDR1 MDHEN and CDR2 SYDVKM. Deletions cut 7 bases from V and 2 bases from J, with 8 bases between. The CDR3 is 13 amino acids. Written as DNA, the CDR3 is TGTGCCAGCATCCTCACAAACACCGGGGAGCTGTTTTTT. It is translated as CASILTNTGELFF.

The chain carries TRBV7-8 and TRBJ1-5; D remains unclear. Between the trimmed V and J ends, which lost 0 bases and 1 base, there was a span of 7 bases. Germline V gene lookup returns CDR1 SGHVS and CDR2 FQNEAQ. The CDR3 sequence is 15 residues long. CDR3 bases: TGTGCCAGCAGCTTAGCGGGATCAAGCAATCAGCCCCAGCATTTT. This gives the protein CASSLAGSSNQPQHF.

The CDR3, as DNA: TGTGCCAGCAGCTCCTGGACCGGGGGAGACGAGCAGTACTTC. It specifies CASSSWTGGDEQYF. The J gene is TRBJ2-7, the V gene TRBV5-4, with D possibly being TRBD2 (6 bases). Germline assignment: CDR1 SGHNT and CDR2 YYREEE (reference sequence). This CDR3 has 14 residues. Trimming removed 3 bases from V and 5 bases from J, with 15 bases in between.

CDR3 nucleotides: TGTGCCAGCTCACGATTCTCCTACGAGCAGTACTTC. Translating it yields CASSRFSYEQYF. This sequence joins TRBV18 and TRBJ2-7; D remains ambiguous. V was shortened by 4 bases and J by 0 bases, with 4 bases between the two germline ends. Germline loops: CDR1 KGHSH, CDR2 LQKENI. CDR3 size: 12 residues. The entire variable domain, with the rest obtained from reference TRBV18 and TRBJ2-7, is as follows: NAGVMQNPRHLVRRRGQEARLRCSPMKGHSHVYWYRQLPEEGLKFMVYLQKENIIDESGMPKERFSAEFPKEGPSILRIQQVVRGDSAAYFCASSRFSYEQYFGPGTRLTVT.

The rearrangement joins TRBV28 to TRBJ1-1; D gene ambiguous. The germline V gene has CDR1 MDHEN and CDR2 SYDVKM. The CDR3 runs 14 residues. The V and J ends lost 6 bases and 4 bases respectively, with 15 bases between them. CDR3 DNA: TGTGCCAGCAGATCAACCTCGGGGAGCACTGAAGCTTTCTTT. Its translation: CASRSTSGSTEAFF. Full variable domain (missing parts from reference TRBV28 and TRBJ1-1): DVKVTQSSRYLVKRTGEKVFLECVQDMDHENMFWYRQDPGLGLRLIYFSYDVKMKEKGDIPEGYSVSREKKERFSLILESASTNQTSMYLCASRSTSGSTEAFFGQGTRLTVV.

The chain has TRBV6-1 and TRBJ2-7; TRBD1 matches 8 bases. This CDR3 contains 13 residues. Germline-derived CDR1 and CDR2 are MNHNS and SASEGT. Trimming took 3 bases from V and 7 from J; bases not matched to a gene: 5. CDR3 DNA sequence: TGTGCCAGCAGTGAGGGACAGGCGTTGGAGCAGTACTTC. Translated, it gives CASSEGQALEQYF.

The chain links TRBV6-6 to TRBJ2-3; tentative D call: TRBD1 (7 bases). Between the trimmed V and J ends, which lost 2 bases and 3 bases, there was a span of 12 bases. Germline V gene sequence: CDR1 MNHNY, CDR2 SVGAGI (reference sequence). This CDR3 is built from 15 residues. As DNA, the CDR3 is TGTGCCAGCAGTTACGTACAGGGGAGGACAGATACGCAGTATTTT. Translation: CASSYVQGRTDTQYF.

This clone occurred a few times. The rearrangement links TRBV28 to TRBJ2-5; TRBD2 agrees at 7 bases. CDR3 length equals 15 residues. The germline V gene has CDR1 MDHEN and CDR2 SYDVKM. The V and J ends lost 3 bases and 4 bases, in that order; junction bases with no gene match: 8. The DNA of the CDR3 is TGTGCCAGCAGTTTTCTTGCGGGAGAGGGAGAGACCCAGTACTTC. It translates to CASSFLAGEGETQYF.

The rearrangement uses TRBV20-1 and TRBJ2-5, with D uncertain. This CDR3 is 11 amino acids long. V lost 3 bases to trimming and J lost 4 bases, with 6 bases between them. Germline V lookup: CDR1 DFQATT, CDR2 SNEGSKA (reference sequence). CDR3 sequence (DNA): TGCAGTGCTAGGGAAATAGAGACCCAGTACTTC. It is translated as CSAREIETQYF.

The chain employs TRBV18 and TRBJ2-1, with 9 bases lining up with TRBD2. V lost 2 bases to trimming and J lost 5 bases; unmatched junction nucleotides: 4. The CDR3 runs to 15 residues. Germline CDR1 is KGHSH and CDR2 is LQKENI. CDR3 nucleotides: TGTGCCAGCTCACCAAAGGCTAGCGGGGACAATGAGCAGTTCTTC. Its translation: CASSPKASGDNEQFF. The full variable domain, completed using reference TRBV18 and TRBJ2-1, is NAGVMQNPRHLVRRRGQEARLRCSPMKGHSHVYWYRQLPEEGLKFMVYLQKENIIDESGMPKERFSAEFPKEGPSILRIQQVVRGDSAAYFCASSPKASGDNEQFFGPGTRLTVL.

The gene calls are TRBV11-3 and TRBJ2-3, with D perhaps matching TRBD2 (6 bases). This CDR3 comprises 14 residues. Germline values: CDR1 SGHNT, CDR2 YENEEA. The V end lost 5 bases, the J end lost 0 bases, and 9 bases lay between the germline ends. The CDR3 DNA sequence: TGTGCCAGCAGCCCGGGGGACAGCACAGATACGCAGTATTTT. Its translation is CASSPGDSTDTQYF.

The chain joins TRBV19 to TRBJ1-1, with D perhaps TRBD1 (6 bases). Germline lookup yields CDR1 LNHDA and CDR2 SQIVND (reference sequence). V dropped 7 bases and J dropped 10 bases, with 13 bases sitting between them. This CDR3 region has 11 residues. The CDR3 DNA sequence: TGTGCCAGTAAAGGCCGGGGGGCAGCTTTCTTT. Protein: CASKGRGAAFF.

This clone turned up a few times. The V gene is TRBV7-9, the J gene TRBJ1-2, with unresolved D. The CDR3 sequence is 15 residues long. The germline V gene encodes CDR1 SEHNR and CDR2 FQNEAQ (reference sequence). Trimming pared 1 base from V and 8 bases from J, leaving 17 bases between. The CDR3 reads CASSLDAGILGGYTF. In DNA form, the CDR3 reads TGTGCCAGCAGCTTAGATGCGGGAATCCTGGGGGGCTACACCTTC.

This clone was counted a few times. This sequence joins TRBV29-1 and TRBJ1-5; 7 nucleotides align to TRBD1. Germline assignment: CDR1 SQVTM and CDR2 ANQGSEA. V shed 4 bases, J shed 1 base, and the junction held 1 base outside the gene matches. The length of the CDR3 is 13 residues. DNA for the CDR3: TGCAGCGTTGGAGGGGGCAGCAATCAGCCCCAGCATTTT. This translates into CSVGGGSNQPQHF.

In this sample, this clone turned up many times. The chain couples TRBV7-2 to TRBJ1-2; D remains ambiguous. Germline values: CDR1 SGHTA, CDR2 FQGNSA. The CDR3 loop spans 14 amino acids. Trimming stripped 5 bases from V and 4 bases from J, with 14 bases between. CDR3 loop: CASSQRRVVYGYTF. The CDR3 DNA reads TGTGCCAGCAGCCAAAGAAGGGTGGTCTATGGCTACACCTTC.

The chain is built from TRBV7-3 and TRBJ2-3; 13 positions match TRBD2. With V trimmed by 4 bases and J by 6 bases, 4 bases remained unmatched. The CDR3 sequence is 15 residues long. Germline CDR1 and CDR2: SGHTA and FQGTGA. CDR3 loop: CASSSEGLAGDTQYF. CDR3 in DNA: TGTGCCAGCAGCTCCGAGGGACTAGCGGGGGATACGCAGTATTTT.

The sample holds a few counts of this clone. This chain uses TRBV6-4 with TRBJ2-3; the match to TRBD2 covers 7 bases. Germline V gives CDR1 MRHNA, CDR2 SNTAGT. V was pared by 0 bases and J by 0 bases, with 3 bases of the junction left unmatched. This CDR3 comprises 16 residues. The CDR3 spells CASSDSAGTSTDTQYF. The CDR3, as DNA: TGTGCCAGCAGTGACTCAGCGGGGACTAGCACAGATACGCAGTATTTT.

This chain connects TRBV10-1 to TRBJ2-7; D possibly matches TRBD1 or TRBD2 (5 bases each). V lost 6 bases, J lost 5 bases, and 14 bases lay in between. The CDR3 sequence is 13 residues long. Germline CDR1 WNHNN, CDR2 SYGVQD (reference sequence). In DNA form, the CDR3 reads TGCGCCAGCAGCCGTCCAGGGAGCGACGAGCAGTACTTC. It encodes CASSRPGSDEQYF.

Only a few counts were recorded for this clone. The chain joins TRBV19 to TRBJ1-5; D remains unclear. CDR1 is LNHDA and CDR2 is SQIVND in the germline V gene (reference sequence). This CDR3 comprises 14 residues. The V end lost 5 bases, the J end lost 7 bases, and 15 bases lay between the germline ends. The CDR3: CASSQGSLGQPQHF. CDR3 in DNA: TGTGCCAGTAGTCAAGGGAGCCTAGGACAGCCCCAGCATTTT.

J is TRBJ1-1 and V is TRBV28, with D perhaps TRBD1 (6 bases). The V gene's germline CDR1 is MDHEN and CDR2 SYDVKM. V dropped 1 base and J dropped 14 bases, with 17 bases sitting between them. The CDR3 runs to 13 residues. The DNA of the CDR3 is TGTGCCAGCAGTTTATCCCCCCCCTGGGGGCGCTTCTTT. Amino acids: CASSLSPPWGRFF.

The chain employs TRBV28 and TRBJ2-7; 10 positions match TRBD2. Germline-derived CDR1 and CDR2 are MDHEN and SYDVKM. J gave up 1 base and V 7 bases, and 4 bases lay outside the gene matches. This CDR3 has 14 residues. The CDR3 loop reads CASKAGGKSYEQYF. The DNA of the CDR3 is TGTGCCAGCAAAGCGGGAGGGAAATCCTACGAGCAGTACTTC.

CDR3 coding DNA: TGTGCCAGCAGCTTAAACCCTTCTGGGGCGCGTAGCACCGGGGAGCTGTTTTTT. Translation: CASSLNPSGARSTGELFF. The chain joins TRBV7-3 to TRBJ2-2; possible D gene TRBD1, 5 bases. The germline V gene has CDR1 SGHTA and CDR2 FQGTGA. V dropped 1 base and J dropped 4 bases, with 19 bases sitting between them. The CDR3 runs 18 residues. Using reference TRBV7-3 and TRBJ2-2 for the parts outside the CDR3, the full variable domain is GAGVSQTPSNKVTEKGKYVELRCDPISGHTALYWYRQSLGQGPEFLIYFQGTGAADDSGLPNDRFFAVRPEGSVSTLKIQRTERGDSAVYLCASSLNPSGARSTGELFFGEGSRLTVL.